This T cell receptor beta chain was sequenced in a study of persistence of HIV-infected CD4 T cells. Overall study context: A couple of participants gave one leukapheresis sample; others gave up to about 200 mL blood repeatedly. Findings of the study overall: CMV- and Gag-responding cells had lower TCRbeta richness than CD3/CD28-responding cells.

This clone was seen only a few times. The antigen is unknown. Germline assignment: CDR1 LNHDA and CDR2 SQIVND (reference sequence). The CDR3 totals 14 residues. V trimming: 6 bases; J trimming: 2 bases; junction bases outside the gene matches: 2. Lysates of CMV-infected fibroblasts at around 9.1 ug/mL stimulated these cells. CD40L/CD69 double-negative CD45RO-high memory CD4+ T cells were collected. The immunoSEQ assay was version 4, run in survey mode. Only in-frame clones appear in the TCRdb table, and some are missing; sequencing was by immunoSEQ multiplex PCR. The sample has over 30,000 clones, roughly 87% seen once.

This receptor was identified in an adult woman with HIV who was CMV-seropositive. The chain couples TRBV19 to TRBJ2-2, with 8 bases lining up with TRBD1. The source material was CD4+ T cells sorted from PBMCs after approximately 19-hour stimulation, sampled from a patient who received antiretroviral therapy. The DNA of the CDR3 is TGTGCCAGTAGCGACAGGGGTAACACCGGGGAGCTGTTTTTT. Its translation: CASSDRGNTGELFF. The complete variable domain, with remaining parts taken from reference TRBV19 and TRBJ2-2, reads DGGITQSPKYLFRKEGQNVTLSCEQNLNHDAMYWYRQDPGQGLRLIYYSQIVNDFQKGDIAEGYSVSREKKESFPLTVTSAQKNPTAFYLCASSDRGNTGELFFGEGSRLTVL.